The T cell receptor (beta chain) under discussion was sequenced for a study of control samples from healthy donors and cancer patients. Data came from immunoSEQ multiplex PCR; TCRdb stores just in-frame clones and leaves some out. The data contain roughly 130,000 clones, nearly 90% of them singletons. Germline lookup yields CDR1 MGHRA and CDR2 YSYEKL. Deletions cut 4 bases from V and 4 bases from J, with 7 bases between. The CDR3 spans 12 residues. Input material: blood. The receptor was isolated from a man aged 45-65 years in good health. This sequence joins TRBV4-1 and TRBJ1-1; D may be TRBD1 (5 bases). CDR3 DNA sequence: TGCGCCAGCAGCCCGGGGGGCACTGAAGCTTTCTTT. This encodes CASSPGGTEAFF.